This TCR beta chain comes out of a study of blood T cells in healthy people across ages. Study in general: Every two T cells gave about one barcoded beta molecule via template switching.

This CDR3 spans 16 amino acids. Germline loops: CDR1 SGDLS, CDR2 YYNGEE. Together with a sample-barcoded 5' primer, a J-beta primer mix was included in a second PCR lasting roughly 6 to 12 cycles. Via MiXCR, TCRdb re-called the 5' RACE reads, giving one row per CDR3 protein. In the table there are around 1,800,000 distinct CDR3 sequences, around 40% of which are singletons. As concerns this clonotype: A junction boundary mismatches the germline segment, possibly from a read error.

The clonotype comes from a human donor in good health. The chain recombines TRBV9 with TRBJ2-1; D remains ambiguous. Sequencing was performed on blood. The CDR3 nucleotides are TGTGCCGGCAGCGTAGATAACAGATTTACCTACAATGAGCAGTTCTTC. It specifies CAGSVDNRFTYNEQFF.